The rows below give T cell receptor beta chains drawn from one sample of a study of blood T cell repertoires in COVID-19. Using immunoSEQ multiplex PCR, the repertoire was profiled, and TCRdb retains in-frame clones only, with some absent. The data show 95,000 to 150,000 clones, roughly 77% seen once. The source material was peripheral blood. Receptors originate from a man aged 60 to 75 with active or convalescent COVID-19. Both conserved end residues are part of each CDR3. D genes are given only for firm matches. Clone size is not always given. Where it is, it says once, few, many or a class for expanded clones.

v_call	j_call	clone_size	d_call	cdr3_nt	cdr3_aa
TRBV2	TRBJ1-2	once	TRBD1	TGTGCCAGCAGTGATACCCGGACAGGGTCTATTAACTATGGCTACACCTTC	CASSDTRTGSINYGYTF
TRBV5-5	TRBJ1-1	few	-	TGTGCCAGCAGCAATGAACTAGACACTGAAGCTTTCTTT	CASSNELDTEAFF
TRBV5-1	TRBJ1-5	-	-	TGCGCCAGCAGCTTGTCGGGGGAGGATAGCAATCAGCCCCAGCATTTT	CASSLSGEDSNQPQHF
TRBV28	TRBJ2-1	-	TRBD1	TGTGCCAGCAGCTCTCGCCCAGGGGGCAAGGGTGAGCAGTTCTTC	CASSSRPGGKGEQFF
TRBV15	TRBJ2-3	-	TRBD2	TGTGCCACCAGCAGGCGAACTTCCGGGACTAGCGGGAGGATTCAAAAGTATTTT	CATSRRTSGTSGRIQKYF
TRBV7-8	TRBJ2-5	-	-	TGTGCCAGCAGGGACAGGAGGGGGCAAGAGACCCAGTACTTC	CASRDRRGQETQYF
TRBV7-2	TRBJ2-7	-	TRBD2	TGTGCCAGCAGCTTAGTGGCCAGCGGGAGCGCCAGCTACGAGCAGTACTTC	CASSLVASGSASYEQYF
TRBV27	TRBJ2-1	-	-	TGTGCCAGCAGTACCTCGACAGGGACTTACAATGAGCAGTTCTTC	CASSTSTGTYNEQFF
TRBV11-2	TRBJ2-7	-	TRBD1	TGTGCCAGCAGCTCCCAAGGAGGACAGGGGGATCACTACGAGCAGTACTTC	CASSSQGGQGDHYEQYF
TRBV7-8	TRBJ2-5	-	-	TGTGCCAGCAGCCCTTCAGGCAGTAGAGGGGAGACCCAGTACTTC	CASSPSGSRGETQYF
TRBV5-4	TRBJ2-3	once	-	TGTGCCAGCAGCTTGGATCTTGGGAAGACAGGCATCAACGCAGATACGCAGTATTTT	CASSLDLGKTGINADTQYF
TRBV3-1/TRBV3-2	TRBJ1-1	-	TRBD1	TGTGCCAGCAGCCCCGGGACAGGGGTGAACACTGAAGCTTTCTTT	CASSPGTGVNTEAFF
TRBV5-4	TRBJ2-3	-	TRBD2	TGTGCCAGCAGGCCGGGACTAGCGGGGTCGGGCGATACGCAGTATTTT	CASRPGLAGSGDTQYF
TRBV12-5	TRBJ2-1	-	TRBD1	TGTGCTAGTGGTTTGGACGGACAGGGGTGGAATGAGCAGTTCTTC	CASGLDGQGWNEQFF
TRBV4-1	TRBJ2-7	-	TRBD1	TGCGCCAGCAGCCAAGTCGGCGGCCGGGACAGGGGTAAGCCCTACGAGCAGTACTTC	CASSQVGGRDRGKPYEQYF
TRBV5-1	TRBJ2-7	once	-	TGCGCCAGCAGCTCTCGGAGCGGAGCCTACGAGCAGTACTTC	CASSSRSGAYEQYF
TRBV28	TRBJ1-5	few	TRBD1	TGTGCCAGCAGCTATCTTACTCCCCAGGGGGACAGGCAGCCCCAGCATTTT	CASSYLTPQGDRQPQHF
TRBV19	TRBJ2-1	-	TRBD1	TGTGCCAGTAGGGGACAGAATGAGCAGTTCTTC	CASRGQNEQFF
TRBV7-4	TRBJ1-6	once	TRBD1	TGTGCCAGCAGCCGTGGAGACAGGGCTTCTTATAATTCACCCCTCCACTTT	CASSRGDRASYNSPLHF
TRBV5-3	TRBJ1-5	once	TRBD1	TGTGCCAGAAGCTTGGCCGAAGGACAGGGTAAATGGCAGCCCCAGCATTTT	CARSLAEGQGKWQPQHF
TRBV9	TRBJ2-1	-	TRBD1	TGTGCCAGCAGCGGTCGCCTAGGAGACAGGGCCTTGGATGAGCAGTTCTTC	CASSGRLGDRALDEQFF
TRBV5-4	TRBJ1-4	-	TRBD1	TGTGCCAGCAGCTTGGGGACAGGGGGGTTCGGTGAAAAACTGTTTTTT	CASSLGTGGFGEKLFF
TRBV2	TRBJ2-3	-	-	TGTGCCAGCAGTGAGATTTTGGCCTCAGATACGCAGTATTTT	CASSEILASDTQYF
TRBV14	TRBJ1-6	few	-	TGTGCCAGCAGCCAACGGGGTAATTCACCCCTCCACTTT	CASSQRGNSPLHF
TRBV24-1	TRBJ1-5	-	-	TGTGCCACCAGTGATCCCGCAAGGGGGGGGGATCAGCCCCAGCATTTT	CATSDPARGGDQPQHF
TRBV6-5	TRBJ2-7	-	TRBD1	TGTGCCAGCAGTTCTGGGACAGGGGCCGACGAGCAGTACTTC	CASSSGTGADEQYF
TRBV5-1	TRBJ2-7	-	TRBD2	TGCGCCAGCAGCTTGGAGAGCGGGAGGACCTACGAGCAGTACTTC	CASSLESGRTYEQYF
TRBV3-1/TRBV3-2	TRBJ1-2	-	TRBD1	TGTGCCAGCAGCCGAAAAGGGGGCAAAGGCTACACCTTC	CASSRKGGKGYTF
TRBV29-1	TRBJ2-7	-	TRBD2	TGCAGCGTGTCTGCTGGGGGGGTCGAGCAGTACTTC	CSVSAGGVEQYF
TRBV7-9	TRBJ2-5	-	TRBD2	TGTGCCAGCAGCTTACTCGGGGGGGCACAAGAGACCCAGTACTTC	CASSLLGGAQETQYF
TRBV6-5	TRBJ2-1	once	TRBD1	TGTGCCAGCACCGGGACAGGATACAATGAGCAGTTCTTC	CASTGTGYNEQFF
TRBV21-1	TRBJ2-1	-	-	TGTGCCAGCAGCCGATTAGCGGGAGTGATGGAGTATGAGCAGTTCTTC	CASSRLAGVMEYEQFF
TRBV7-6	TRBJ2-3	-	TRBD2	TGTGCCAGCAGCATCCCTCGACTAGCGGGAGGCGGAGGAGATACGCAGTATTTT	CASSIPRLAGGGGDTQYF
TRBV7-2	TRBJ2-2	-	-	TGTGCCAGCAGCTTAATGCGTCTCTCCAACACCGGGGAGCTGTTTTTT	CASSLMRLSNTGELFF
TRBV19	TRBJ2-6	-	TRBD1	TGTGCCAGTAGTAAGGACAGGGCTATCTCTGGGGCCAACGTCCTGACTTTC	CASSKDRAISGANVLTF